What follows describes a single T cell receptor (beta chain). The CDR3 spans 15 residues. V was cut by 5 bases and J by 2 bases, with 16 bases left in between. Germline V gives CDR1 SEHNR, CDR2 FQNEAQ (reference sequence). Naive CD8 isolation took CD45RO-negative cells positively selected for CCR7 and excluded terminally differentiated effector memory CD45RA+ cells. This record comes from a study of shared clonotypes between healthy human individuals. Libraries were prepared by immunoSEQ multiplex PCR; TCRdb keeps only in-frame clonotypes and omits some of them. Here the sample spans some 2 million clones, about 95% being singletons.

This chain joins TRBV7-9 and TRBJ2-7; no clear D. The sequence came from a man aged 18 to 29 in good health. Specimen: naive CD8+ T cells sorted from blood. The CDR3 loop is CASSPPQAPTYEQYF. The CDR3 nucleotides read TGTGCCAGCAGCCCGCCCCAAGCCCCCACCTACGAGCAGTACTTC.